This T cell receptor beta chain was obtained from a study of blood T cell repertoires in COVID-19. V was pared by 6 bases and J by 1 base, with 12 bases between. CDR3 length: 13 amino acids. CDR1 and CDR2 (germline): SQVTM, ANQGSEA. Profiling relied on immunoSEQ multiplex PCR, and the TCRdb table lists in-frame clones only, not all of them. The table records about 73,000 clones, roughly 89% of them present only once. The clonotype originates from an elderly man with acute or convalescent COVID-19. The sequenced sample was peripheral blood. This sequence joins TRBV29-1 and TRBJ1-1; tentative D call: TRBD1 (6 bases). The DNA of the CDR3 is TGCAGCGTGAGGGGGGGGCCGAACACTGAAGCTTTCTTT. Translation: CSVRGGPNTEAFF.